The clone carrying this T cell receptor (beta chain) showed up many times. Antigen: not known. The source material, RNA transcripts, was used to amplify TCR beta CDR3 regions. TCR CDR3 underwent first-round RT-PCR with the HTBI primer set. Using its own MiXCR run on the multiplex PCR reads, TCRdb lists one record per CDR3 protein. The sample gives about 300,000 distinct CDR3 sequences, about an eighth of which show up once; 6.5% to 10% is in the top ten. The sample comes from a study of T cells in Graves' hyperthyroidism and ophthalmopathy. Study conclusions and caveats: Ophthalmopathy cases were set apart from stable hyperthyroidism by a 13 V-J model.

Sequencing was done on a sample of blood. The source of this sequence is a woman under 40 with Graves' hyperthyroidism that later progressed to Graves' ophthalmopathy.

The CDR3: CASTMGGSYNEQFF. The CDR3 DNA follows: TGTGCCAGCACCATGGGTGGGAGTTACAATGAGCAGTTCTTC. This sequence joins TRBV6-2 or TRBV6-3 and TRBJ2-1; a weak D match, TRBD2 (5 bases). Looked up from germline, CDR1 is MNHEY and CDR2 is SVGEGT. V was clipped by 7 bases and J by 4 bases, with 14 bases between them. This CDR3 is 14 amino acids long.